The clone carrying this T cell receptor beta chain was seen only a few times. What it recognizes is unknown. Per the germline V gene, CDR1 is LGHNA and CDR2 is YNFKEQ. V was clipped by 1 base and J by 3 bases, with 12 bases between them. This CDR3 spans 15 amino acids. This record belongs to a study of tumor-infiltrating lymphocytes in localized non-small cell lung cancer. Overall study context: Resected tumor was paired with non-adjacent uninvolved lung from the same patient. Study-wide findings and caveats: Not all patients were TCR sequenced, owing to tissue quantity. Immunotypes IM1 and IM2 had similar TCR-derived T-cell fractions. TCRbeta sequencing showed higher T cell infiltration in tumors than uninvolved lung.

The table came from immunoSEQ multiplex PCR; TCRdb's copy has only in-frame clones and leaves some out. The sample consists of about 24,000 clones, under 75% of them appearing once. The receptor comes from a human donor with non-small cell lung cancer. The sequenced sample was lung tumor tissue. This chain uses TRBV4-2 with TRBJ2-5; perhaps TRBD2 as D (6 bases). For the CDR3, the DNA is TGTGCCAGCAGCCAAGCCCATGGCGGGGAAGAGACCCAGTACTTC. This codes for CASSQAHGGEETQYF.